This TCR beta chain was obtained from a study of response to subunit inactivated influenza vaccine. General observations from the study: The authors put forward the suggestion that each seasonal influenza vaccination may bring in only a limited number of new T cells.

MiXCR, run by TCRdb on the RT-PCR reads, gives a single entry per CDR3 protein. The sample has 530,000 or so distinct CDR3 sequences; approximately 14% are singletons. In its sample, this clonotype was seen many times. Its antigen is unknown. The sequence was obtained from a man aged 50 to 60 who received an inactivated influenza vaccine. Here the sequenced sample was PBMCs from blood, taken roughly 12 days after vaccination.

Written as DNA, the CDR3 is TGCAGTGCTCGGAGGGCCAGAGAAGAGACCCAGTACTTC. Translated, it gives CSARRAREETQYF. This sequence joins TRBV20-1 and TRBJ2-5; tentatively, D is TRBD2 (6 bases). V gave up 5 bases and J gave up 3 bases, with 13 bases separating them. Germline V CDR1 and CDR2: DFQATT, SNEGSKA (reference sequence). The CDR3 loop spans 13 amino acids.